This TCR beta chain came from a study of blood T cell repertoires in COVID-19. Study context: Acute and convalescent COVID-19 specimens originated in the United States, Italy and Spain.

Repertoires were generated with immunoSEQ multiplex PCR, while TCRdb's copy carries only in-frame clones and drops some. This sample yields over 75,000 clones, of which about nine tenths are seen a single time; about 1.5% belongs to the top ten. The germline V gene encodes CDR1 MNHEY and CDR2 SVGAGI. V lost 7 bases and J lost 6, with 13 bases in between. CDR3 length: 13 residues. This TCR was recovered from a human donor with active COVID-19. The donor label of this sample is uncertain. The sequenced material came from peripheral blood. The chain has TRBV6-5 and TRBJ2-1; maybe TRBD2 (5 bases). Written as DNA, the CDR3 is TGTGCCAGCACCCCCTGGACTCGCAATGAGCAGTTCTTC. Translation gives CASTPWTRNEQFF.